This T cell receptor (beta chain) was captured in a study of T cells after yellow fever vaccination (dated by TCRdb to 2018 to 2020). Background on the whole study: The SMART-Seq v4 Ultra Low Input RNA kit was used to prepare libraries from fractions with low cell numbers. To follow T-cell clones before and after both primary and booster YFV17D yellow fever vaccination, bulk TCR alpha and beta repertoires underwent longitudinal sequencing. The cohort comprised two healthy male donors, one aged 18 to 30 and one aged 30 to 40 years. Blood was drawn at multiple timepoints before and after primary and secondary immunization, with bulk PBMC replicates and cell subsets isolated. What the authors observed across the whole study: Because the study included only a couple of donors, the extent to which the findings can be generalized is limited. Computational filtering was needed because FACS-sorted repertoires could contain abundant contaminating clonotypes from the bulk population. A small share of clonotypes was detected in both CD4 and CD8 compartments, with the overlap likely arising from convergent recombination. After the booster, most clones that had expanded after primary vaccination were detected again (roughly 95% of CD4 and about 88% of CD8), suggesting broad maintenance of memory. The secondary T-cell response was found to be weaker but faster than the primary response, with a peak reached on day 5 rather than on day 15.

Sequencer: Illumina NovaSeq 6000. Synthesis of TCR cDNA relied on 5'RACE template switching, a step that introduced a universal primer site along with unique molecular identifiers. Priming of cDNA synthesis was performed from both the TCR alpha and TCR beta constant segments. Library amplification involved two PCR steps, and the second step added sample barcodes and sequencing adapters. Sequencing of libraries was performed on Illumina HiSeq 2500 (2x100 bp) or NovaSeq (2x150 bp). The authors' analysis ran thus. MIGEC handled demultiplexing of reads and collapsing into UMI consensus sequences, while MiXCR performed V(D)J alignment. Using edgeR on replicate PBMC samples, clonotypes were called vaccine-responding if FDR was below 0.01 and the log2 fold change was above 5 up to day 15. Each bulk clonotype received a CD4 or CD8 identity based on whether the sequenced CD4 or CD8 repertoire contained that clonotype at higher abundance. The public reads were quality trimmed at Q25 with fastp and then assembled into clones with MiXCR by TCRdb, keeping productive beta chains. Duplicate CDR3 protein sequences are folded into a single record with the most common DNA and genes. TCRdb's processing, not the authors', yielded these V and J calls. Here the sample has roughly 310,000 distinct CDR3 sequences; around 3.6% occur a single time. Clones ranked in the top ten supply about a quarter of the sample.

With respect to this clonotype: The target of this receptor is not known. No base quality values were provided; no much bigger clone lies one nucleotide off.

This specimen's treatment or condition label, interpreted: live attenuated yellow fever vaccine strain. At each blood-draw timepoint, two biological replicates of bulk PBMCs were obtained. PBMCs were isolated from peripheral blood using a standard Ficoll-Paque protocol. RNA was extracted with TriZol from bulk PBMCs, CD4 and CD8 fractions, and dextramer-positive and dextramer-negative fractions. The germline ends are 12 bases apart after V is trimmed by 5 bases and J by 5 bases. The CDR3, cysteine through phenylalanine, is 14 amino acids long. CDR3 DNA is the only sequence kept; it has 42 bases, read in frame from the first base. Via the germline V gene, CDR1 is SGHTA and CDR2 FQGNSA.

This receptor was taken from a man aged 18 to 30 who received the YFV17D yellow fever vaccine. This material consisted of PBMCs, taken on the day of the yellow fever booster vaccination. The rearranged chain carries TRBV7-2 and TRBJ2-2, with a weak D call of TRBD1 (6 bases match). The nucleotide sequence is TGTGCCAGCAGCAACACCAGGGGAACCGGGGAGCTGTTTTTT. This encodes CASSNTRGTGELFF.